The rows below give T cell receptor beta chains drawn from one sample of a study of shared clonotypes between healthy human individuals. Clones were sequenced by immunoSEQ multiplex PCR, and TCRdb holds only the in-frame ones, with some missing. The table has about 1.1 million clones, about 84% seen once; the top ten hold 0.5% to 0.65%. The source material was memory CD4+ T cells from PBMCs. The receptors here all came from a man between 18 and 29 years old in good health. Some clones in this sample may be carry-over from other donors' samples. The CDR3 runs from the conserved cysteine through the conserved F or W. The order of the fields is J gene, V gene, CDR3 protein.

J gene: TRBJ1-1; V gene: TRBV28; CDR3 protein: CCSGLTTEAFF
J gene: TRBJ2-7; V gene: TRBV7-9; CDR3 protein: CASSQNTGYEQYF
J gene: TRBJ2-7; V gene: TRBV27; CDR3 protein: CASSPLAGASYEQYF
J gene: TRBJ2-1; V gene: TRBV4-2; CDR3 protein: CASSQLNNEQFF
J gene: TRBJ2-1; V gene: TRBV18; CDR3 protein: CASSPVGRGEQFF
J gene: TRBJ1-2; V gene: TRBV6-6; CDR3 protein: CASSYSTGVAGYTF
J gene: TRBJ1-1; V gene: TRBV9; CDR3 protein: CASSVGPGREAFF
J gene: TRBJ2-1; V gene: TRBV30; CDR3 protein: CAWSVRGPLNEQFF
J gene: TRBJ2-3; V gene: TRBV27; CDR3 protein: CASSLRRLVAGTDTQYF
J gene: TRBJ1-1; V gene: TRBV7-9; CDR3 protein: CASSLGLKDEAFF
J gene: TRBJ2-5; V gene: TRBV14; CDR3 protein: CASSLSGSAVETQYF
J gene: TRBJ2-1; V gene: TRBV5-4; CDR3 protein: CASSFALAASYNEQFF
J gene: TRBJ2-5; V gene: TRBV2; CDR3 protein: CASSETFGKYF
J gene: TRBJ1-5; V gene: TRBV6-1; CDR3 protein: CASSIRQGSNQPQHF
J gene: TRBJ2-1; V gene: TRBV27; CDR3 protein: CASSSMTSGSSYNEQFF
J gene: TRBJ2-1; V gene: TRBV5-1; CDR3 protein: CASSFGGSNEQFF
J gene: TRBJ2-5; V gene: TRBV10-3; CDR3 protein: CAISESAGGETQYF
J gene: TRBJ2-1; V gene: TRBV28; CDR3 protein: CATQDRGRNEQFF
J gene: TRBJ2-2; V gene: TRBV5-1; CDR3 protein: CASSSEGGWPGELFF
J gene: TRBJ2-7; V gene: TRBV4-1; CDR3 protein: CASSPTTQGAWPYEQYF
J gene: TRBJ1-2; V gene: TRBV2; CDR3 protein: CASGERQGYYGYTF
J gene: TRBJ2-2; V gene: TRBV2; CDR3 protein: CASRFQENTGELFF
J gene: TRBJ1-2; V gene: TRBV11-2; CDR3 protein: CASSYTGTDYGYTF
J gene: TRBJ2-2; V gene: TRBV18; CDR3 protein: CASSPGLASGELFF
J gene: TRBJ2-3; V gene: TRBV21-1; CDR3 protein: CACSSGGRGTDTQYF
J gene: TRBJ1-2; V gene: TRBV5-4; CDR3 protein: CASSLEIANYGYTF
J gene: TRBJ2-2; V gene: TRBV4-2; CDR3 protein: CASSQAQGRDTGELFF
J gene: TRBJ1-3; V gene: TRBV25-1; CDR3 protein: CASSEPGVTNTIYF
J gene: TRBJ1-5; V gene: TRBV28; CDR3 protein: CASSLLNLQGPVSNQPQHF
J gene: TRBJ2-7; V gene: TRBV6-1; CDR3 protein: CATDRDRGAYEQYF
J gene: TRBJ1-5; V gene: TRBV6-1; CDR3 protein: CASSEGAGTNQPQHF
J gene: TRBJ1-3; V gene: TRBV2; CDR3 protein: CASSSTVNYGNTIYF
J gene: TRBJ1-3; V gene: TRBV7-2; CDR3 protein: CASRKNRAGNTIYF
J gene: TRBJ1-1; V gene: TRBV29-1; CDR3 protein: CSASGQGRSAEAFF
J gene: TRBJ1-5; V gene: TRBV2; CDR3 protein: CASRLEKNQPQHF
J gene: TRBJ2-5; V gene: TRBV4-2; CDR3 protein: CASSQDRRGQETQYF
J gene: TRBJ2-5; V gene: TRBV28; CDR3 protein: CASSLSGTQETQYF
J gene: TRBJ2-7; V gene: TRBV6-4; CDR3 protein: CASSYLWASGQSSYEQYF
J gene: TRBJ2-1; V gene: TRBV18; CDR3 protein: CASSPPTGISYNEQFF
J gene: TRBJ2-7; V gene: TRBV5-4; CDR3 protein: CASSLQGNSYEQYF
J gene: TRBJ2-3; V gene: TRBV9; CDR3 protein: CASSVEGATDTQYF
J gene: TRBJ2-2; V gene: TRBV6-5; CDR3 protein: CASNEDRGRGELFF
J gene: TRBJ1-1; V gene: TRBV23-1; CDR3 protein: CAQTGGYTEAFF
J gene: TRBJ1-5; V gene: TRBV30; CDR3 protein: CAWSAPGGSNQPQHF
J gene: TRBJ2-1; V gene: TRBV9; CDR3 protein: CASPNEQFF
J gene: TRBJ2-4; V gene: TRBV4-1; CDR3 protein: CASSQGDRAPQYF
J gene: TRBJ2-1; V gene: TRBV7-3; CDR3 protein: CASSLPGLDNEQFF
J gene: TRBJ2-3; V gene: TRBV28; CDR3 protein: CASSRGASGRDTRDTQYF
J gene: TRBJ2-1; V gene: TRBV9; CDR3 protein: CASSPSGLAGSGEQFF
J gene: TRBJ2-5; V gene: TRBV7-3; CDR3 protein: CASSLGPTRETQYF
J gene: TRBJ1-2; V gene: TRBV10-3; CDR3 protein: CATQPTPADGYGYTF
J gene: TRBJ2-4; V gene: TRBV9; CDR3 protein: CASSVGLAGDGGNIQYF
J gene: TRBJ1-4; V gene: TRBV23-1; CDR3 protein: CASSQSETGCRCEKLFF
J gene: TRBJ2-1; V gene: TRBV11-2; CDR3 protein: CASSLAGDEQFF
J gene: TRBJ2-2; V gene: TRBV18; CDR3 protein: CASSTGQGPSGELFF
J gene: TRBJ2-7; V gene: TRBV29-1; CDR3 protein: CSVEGGTSYEQYF
J gene: TRBJ2-7; V gene: TRBV20-1; CDR3 protein: CSAGLHYEQYF
J gene: TRBJ2-3; V gene: TRBV9; CDR3 protein: CASSVRGTDTDTQYF
J gene: TRBJ1-1; V gene: TRBV18; CDR3 protein: CASSPAEGANTEAFF
J gene: TRBJ1-2; V gene: TRBV2; CDR3 protein: CASSDLGNYGYTF